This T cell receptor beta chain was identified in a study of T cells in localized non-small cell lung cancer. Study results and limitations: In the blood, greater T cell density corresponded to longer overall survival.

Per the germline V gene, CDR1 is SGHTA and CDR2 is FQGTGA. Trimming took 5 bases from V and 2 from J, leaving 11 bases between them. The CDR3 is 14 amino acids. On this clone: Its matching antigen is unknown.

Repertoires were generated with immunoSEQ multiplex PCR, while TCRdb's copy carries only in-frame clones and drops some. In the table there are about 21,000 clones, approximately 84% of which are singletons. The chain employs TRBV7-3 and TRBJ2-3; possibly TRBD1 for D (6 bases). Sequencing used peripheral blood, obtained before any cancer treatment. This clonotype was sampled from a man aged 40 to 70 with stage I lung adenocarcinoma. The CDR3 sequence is CASSHGTLTDTQYF. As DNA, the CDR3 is TGTGCCAGCAGCCATGGGACACTCACAGATACGCAGTATTTT.